This record covers a single T cell receptor (beta chain). The data originate from a study of blood T cell repertoires in COVID-19. At the level of the study: Sites across the United States, Italy and Spain contributed samples from acute and convalescent COVID-19. T cells, B-cell-depleted T cells, or PBMCs supplied cDNA or gDNA.

Using immunoSEQ multiplex PCR, the repertoire was profiled, and TCRdb retains in-frame clones only, with some absent. The data contain 650,000 to 800,000 clones, about 87% of them singletons. Sequencing was performed on peripheral blood. The TCR comes from a young woman with acute or convalescent COVID-19.

CDR3 nucleotides: TGTGCCAGCAGCGTTAGGGGTACAGACGGCTACACCTTC. This sequence encodes CASSVRGTDGYTF. This chain joins TRBV9 and TRBJ1-2; D is possibly TRBD1 (5 bases). Germline CDR1 SGDLS, CDR2 YYNGEE. Trimming left V 2 bases short and J 8 bases short, with 13 bases between. This CDR3 contains 13 residues.